Each of the 25 T cell receptor beta chains below was sequenced from the same sample in a study of blood T cell repertoires in COVID-19. Some clones are missing from TCRdb's copy, which holds only in-frame ones; the method was immunoSEQ multiplex PCR. The data hold 200,000 to 250,000 clones, with roughly 82% observed a single time. What was sequenced was PBMCs or T cells enriched from blood (not recorded which). The source is a woman aged 45 to 65 who had recovered from COVID-19.

V and J are TRBV4-3 and TRBJ2-2; 10 nucleotides line up with TRBD2. This CDR3 is 18 amino acids long. Trimming at V came to 6 bases and at J to 5 bases, leaving 15 bases not matched to a gene. Germline V gene sequence: CDR1 LGHNA, CDR2 YSLEER. The CDR3 spells CASSPAHLAGEFTGELFF. DNA of the CDR3: TGCGCCAGCAGTCCCGCCCACCTAGCGGGGGAGTTTACCGGGGAGCTGTTTTTT.

This clone has just one count. The chain has TRBV7-2 and TRBJ2-3, with 12 bases fitting TRBD2. J lost 6 bases, V lost 5 bases, and 3 bases had no gene match. Germline V gene data show CDR1 as SGHTA and CDR2 as FQGNSA. The CDR3 runs to 14 residues. The CDR3 nucleotides are TGTGCCAGCAGCGGACTAGCGGGAACGGATACGCAGTATTTT. Its protein is CASSGLAGTDTQYF.

The chain joins TRBV28 to TRBJ2-5; D perhaps matches TRBD2 (5 bases). V was cut by 3 bases and J by 7 bases, with 6 bases left in between. CDR3 length equals 11 residues. Germline assignment: CDR1 MDHEN and CDR2 SYDVKM. DNA for the CDR3: TGTGCCAGCAGTTTCCGGGGGACCCAGTACTTC. This encodes CASSFRGTQYF.

This clone showed up just a few times. The chain carries TRBV19 and TRBJ2-2, with 12 nucleotides matching TRBD2. Germline V gene sequence: CDR1 LNHDA, CDR2 SQIVND (reference sequence). V trimming: 6 bases; J trimming: 7 bases; junction bases outside the gene matches: 18. CDR3 length: 19 residues. Here the CDR3 DNA reads TGTGCCAGTAGGCTTGGGACCCGCCTAGCGGGAGGGCGTGGCGGGGAGCTGTTTTTT. Amino acids: CASRLGTRLAGGRGGELFF.

CDR3 sequence reads: CASIRTPLAGGYNEQFF. CDR3 sequence (DNA): TGTGCCAGCATCCGAACCCCACTAGCGGGGGGTTACAATGAGCAGTTCTTC. The chain uses TRBV7-2 and TRBJ2-1; 12 nucleotides match TRBD2. This CDR3 has 17 residues. The V segment lost 7 bases and the J segment 4 bases; nucleotides outside the gene matches: 11. Germline CDR1 and CDR2: SGHTA and FQGNSA.

Written as DNA, the CDR3 is TGTGCCAGCAGTTTCTCCGGCGGAAGAAATGAAAAACTGTTTTTT. Translation: CASSFSGGRNEKLFF. J is TRBJ1-4 and V is TRBV28; unclear D gene. In germline, CDR1 is MDHEN, CDR2 SYDVKM. The CDR3 consists of 15 residues. V lost 3 bases to trimming and J lost 5 bases, with 13 bases between them.

This rearrangement joins TRBV12-5 to TRBJ1-1; 9 bases are shared with TRBD1. V lost 7 bases to trimming and J lost 3 bases; unmatched junction nucleotides: 6. The CDR3 covers 14 residues. Germline V gives CDR1 LGHNT, CDR2 FRNRAP. The CDR3 DNA reads as TGTGCTAGTGCCCCGGACAGGGGAGACACTGAAGCTTTCTTT. Amino acids: CASAPDRGDTEAFF.

The V gene is TRBV29-1, the J gene TRBJ1-1; D unresolved. CDR3 length: 12 amino acids. V was pared by 6 bases and J by 0 bases, with 8 bases between. Germline V gene lookup returns CDR1 SQVTM and CDR2 ANQGSEA. The CDR3 bases are TGCAGCGTCTTAAAAATGAACACTGAAGCTTTCTTT. Protein sequence: CSVLKMNTEAFF.

The chain carries TRBV6-5 and TRBJ1-4; 8 bases match TRBD1. Germline V gene data show CDR1 as MNHEY and CDR2 as SVGAGI. J was trimmed by 7 bases and V by 7 bases; bases with no gene match: 11. CDR3 length: 15 amino acids. The DNA for the CDR3 is TGTGCCAGCACAGGGGGCAGTGAACTAGGTGAAAAACTGTTTTTT. It yields the protein CASTGGSELGEKLFF.

V gene TRBV27 combines with J gene TRBJ1-4; tentative D call: TRBD1 (6 bases). The CDR3 is made up of 15 amino acids. From germline, CDR1 is MNHEY and CDR2 SMNVEV (reference sequence). V was cut by 6 bases and J by 6 bases, with 17 bases left in between. CDR3 residues: CASRQAGAGDEKLFF. The CDR3 nucleotides read TGTGCCAGCAGACAGGCGGGGGCTGGGGATGAAAAACTGTTTTTT.

The chain couples TRBV19 to TRBJ1-6, with 9 bases matching TRBD1. V trimming: 3 bases; J trimming: 8 bases; junction bases outside the gene matches: 5. The CDR3 spans 15 residues. The germline V gene has CDR1 LNHDA and CDR2 SQIVND (reference sequence). CDR3 loop: CASSIGTGSDSPLHF. The DNA for the CDR3 is TGTGCCAGTAGTATCGGGACAGGGTCCGATTCACCCCTCCACTTT.

The V and J genes are TRBV5-4 and TRBJ2-5, with 8 bases aligning to TRBD2. V shed 0 bases and J 3 bases; nucleotides not matched to a gene: 4. Germline CDR1 reads SGHNT; CDR2 reads YYREEE (reference sequence). The CDR3 sequence is 15 residues long. CDR3 protein: CASSLVISGEETQYF. For the CDR3, the DNA is TGTGCCAGCAGCTTGGTTATTAGCGGGGAAGAGACCCAGTACTTC.

Only one count was recorded for this clone. The chain is built from TRBV5-6 and TRBJ2-5; weak D call: TRBD2 (5 bases). The germline V gene encodes CDR1 SGHDT and CDR2 YYEEEE. V shed 0 bases and J shed 0 bases, with 6 bases lying between them. CDR3 length: 14 amino acids. The CDR3 loop is CASSLAGDQETQYF. CDR3 nucleotides: TGTGCCAGCAGCTTGGCCGGGGACCAAGAGACCCAGTACTTC.

The rearrangement joins TRBV7-3 to TRBJ1-1; TRBD1 matches at 8 bases. The CDR3 spans 15 residues. Losses at the gene ends were 5 bases for V and 3 bases for J; bases not matched to a gene: 8. The germline CDR1 and CDR2 sequences are SGHTA and FQGTGA. The CDR3 protein is CASSKRQGTHTEAFF. DNA of the CDR3: TGTGCCAGCAGCAAACGACAGGGGACCCACACTGAAGCTTTCTTT.

CDR3 sequence: CASSLGASGINEKLFF. As DNA, the CDR3 is TGTGCCAGCAGCTTAGGAGCTTCGGGGATTAATGAAAAACTGTTTTTT. The chain joins TRBV11-3 to TRBJ1-4; D unresolved. V lost 1 base, J lost 4 bases, and 13 bases lay in between. The CDR3 has 16 residues. CDR1 is SGHNT and CDR2 is YENEEA in the germline V gene.

This rearrangement joins TRBV6-5 to TRBJ1-2; tentative D call: TRBD1 (5 bases). CDR1 MNHEY and CDR2 SVGAGI come from the germline V gene. Trimming stripped 6 bases from V and 5 bases from J, with 19 bases between. The CDR3 is made up of 15 amino acids. The DNA of the CDR3 is TGTGCCAGCAGCCCCGGGGGGGTCAGGAGTTATGGCTACACCTTC. This codes for CASSPGGVRSYGYTF.

The genes are TRBV24-1 and TRBJ1-2, with a possible D match to TRBD1 (5 bases). In germline, CDR1 is KGHDR, CDR2 SFDVKD. This CDR3 comprises 17 residues. The ends were cut back, 1 base at V and 2 bases at J, with 16 bases in the middle. The CDR3 protein is CATSDFPPGTGNYGYTF. CDR3 sequence (DNA): TGTGCCACCAGTGATTTTCCCCCCGGGACTGGAAACTATGGCTACACCTTC.

V gene TRBV11-3 combines with J gene TRBJ2-1; 12 nucleotides line up with TRBD2. Germline V CDR1 and CDR2: SGHNT, YENEEA. The length of the CDR3 is 16 residues. The ends lost 1 base at V and 10 bases at J; junction bases unmatched: 8. The CDR3 DNA is TGTGCCAGCAGCTTAGCTCCTAGCGGGGGGGCCTGGGAGCAGTTCTTC. Translating it yields CASSLAPSGGAWEQFF. Complete variable domain (other parts from reference TRBV11-3 and TRBJ2-1): EAGVVQSPRYKIIEKKQPVAFWCNPISGHNTLYWYLQNLGQGPELLIRYENEEAVDDSQLPKDRFSAERLKGVDSTLKIQPAELGDSAVYLCASSLAPSGGAWEQFFGPGTRLTVL.

This chain connects TRBV6-1 to TRBJ1-5; TRBD1 is a possible D gene (6 bases). V lost 3 bases to trimming and J lost 7 bases, with 19 bases between them. The CDR3 consists of 16 residues. Germline values: CDR1 MNHNS, CDR2 SASEGT. The CDR3 protein is CASSDSDRGSGQPQHF. The CDR3 DNA sequence: TGTGCCAGCAGTGATTCGGACAGAGGATCGGGGCAGCCCCAGCATTTT.

The chain joins TRBV7-8 to TRBJ1-5, with 11 bases matching TRBD1. The CDR3 is made up of 17 amino acids. With V trimmed by 5 bases and J by 2 bases, 8 bases remained unmatched. Looked up from germline, CDR1 is SGHVS and CDR2 is FQNEAQ. The CDR3 region has the DNA TGTGCCAGCAGCCATGGGACAGGGGGATTTCGCAATCAGCCCCAGCATTTT. The encoded protein is CASSHGTGGFRNQPQHF.

The V and J genes are TRBV11-3 and TRBJ2-7; D is ambiguous. Germline V gives CDR1 SGHNT, CDR2 YENEEA. The CDR3 runs 15 residues. Trimming removed 5 bases at V and 0 bases at J, with 14 bases between. CDR3 bases: TGTGCCAGCAGCCCGAGCGTTGTGAACTCCTACGAGCAGTACTTC. Protein: CASSPSVVNSYEQYF.

The chain has TRBV11-2 and TRBJ2-7; tentatively, D is TRBD1 (5 bases). Germline CDR1 SGHAT, CDR2 FQNNGV. The V end lost 0 bases, the J end lost 2 bases, and 8 bases lay between the germline ends. This CDR3 has 14 amino acids. This CDR3 reads CASSLEVGPYEQYF. CDR3 coding DNA: TGTGCCAGCAGCTTAGAGGTGGGGCCCTACGAGCAGTACTTC.

This chain connects TRBV4-1 to TRBJ1-5, with 7 positions matching TRBD1. The CDR3 sequence is 16 residues long. Trimming cost V 4 bases and J 2 bases; bases outside gene matches: 8. Germline V CDR1 and CDR2: MGHRA, YSYEKL. CDR3 in DNA: TGCGCCAGCAGCCCAGGGGGTTTTATTGGCAATCAGCCCCAGCATTTT. Amino acid sequence: CASSPGGFIGNQPQHF.

The rearrangement links TRBV10-3 to TRBJ2-5, with D possibly TRBD2 on 6 matching bases. CDR1 is ENHRY, CDR2 SYGVKD, per germline. This CDR3 has 15 amino acids. V gave up 5 bases and J gave up 6 bases, with 19 bases separating them. CDR3 bases: TGTGCCATCAGTACCCGACTAGTTAGAGAAAAGACCCAGTACTTC. Translating gives CAISTRLVREKTQYF.

The J gene is TRBJ2-3, the V gene TRBV7-6; D might be TRBD1 (7 bases). Germline CDR1 reads SGHVS; CDR2 reads FNYEAQ. Deletions cut 5 bases from V and 2 bases from J, with 20 bases between. The CDR3 sequence is 17 residues long. CDR3 sequence: CASSRGGQASYTDTQYF. CDR3 nucleotides: TGTGCCAGCAGCCGGGGAGGACAGGCAAGTTACACAGATACGCAGTATTTT.